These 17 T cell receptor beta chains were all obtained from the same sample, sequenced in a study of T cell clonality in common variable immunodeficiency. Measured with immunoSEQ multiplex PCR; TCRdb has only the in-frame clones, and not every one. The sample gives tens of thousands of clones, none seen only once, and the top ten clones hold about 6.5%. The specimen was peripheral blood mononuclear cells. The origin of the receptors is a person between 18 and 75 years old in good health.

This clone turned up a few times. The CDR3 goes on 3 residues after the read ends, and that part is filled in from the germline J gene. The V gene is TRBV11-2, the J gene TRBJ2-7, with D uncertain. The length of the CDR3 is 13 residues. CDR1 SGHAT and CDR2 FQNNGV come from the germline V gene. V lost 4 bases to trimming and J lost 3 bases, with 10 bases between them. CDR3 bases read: TGTGCCAGCAGCTCCGAGGCAGGCTACGAG. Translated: CASSSEAGYE. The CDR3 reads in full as CASSSEAGYEQYF.

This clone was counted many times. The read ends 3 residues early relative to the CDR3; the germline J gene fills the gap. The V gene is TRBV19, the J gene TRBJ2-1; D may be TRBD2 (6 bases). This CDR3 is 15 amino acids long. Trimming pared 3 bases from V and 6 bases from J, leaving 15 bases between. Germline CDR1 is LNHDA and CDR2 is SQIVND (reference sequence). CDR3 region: CASSMGSRLGNEQFF. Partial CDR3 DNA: TGTGCCAGTAGTATGGGCAGCCGACTAGGCAATGAG.

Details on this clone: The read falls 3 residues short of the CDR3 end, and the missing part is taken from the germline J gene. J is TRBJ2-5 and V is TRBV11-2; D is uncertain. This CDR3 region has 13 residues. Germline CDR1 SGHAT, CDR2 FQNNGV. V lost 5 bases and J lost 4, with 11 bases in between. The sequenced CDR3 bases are TGTGCCAGCAGCCCAAGGGCAGGAGAGACC. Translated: CASSPRAGET. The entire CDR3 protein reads CASSPRAGETQYF.

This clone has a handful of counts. The part of the CDR3 DNA that was read is TGTGCCAGCAGTGACTTGGTGGGGGGGGATAATGAAAAA. Its translation is CASSDLVGGDNEK. The full CDR3 protein is CASSDLVGGDNEKLFF. J is TRBJ1-4 and V is TRBV25-1; possible D gene TRBD1, 5 bases. Read data end 3 residues before the CDR3 end; the end is taken from the germline J gene. Germline lookup yields CDR1 MGHDK and CDR2 SYGVNS. V lost 3 bases and J 4 bases, leaving 15 bases between the germline ends. The CDR3 runs 16 residues.

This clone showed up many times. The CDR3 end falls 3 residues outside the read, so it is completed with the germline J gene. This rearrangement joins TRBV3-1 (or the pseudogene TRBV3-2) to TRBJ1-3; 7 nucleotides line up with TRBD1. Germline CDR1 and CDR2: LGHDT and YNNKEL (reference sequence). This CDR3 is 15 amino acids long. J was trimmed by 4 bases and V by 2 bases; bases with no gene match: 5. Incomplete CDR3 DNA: TGTGCCAGCAGCCAAATGGCAGGGGGGGGAAACACC. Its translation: CASSQMAGGGNT. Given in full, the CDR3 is CASSQMAGGGNTIYF.

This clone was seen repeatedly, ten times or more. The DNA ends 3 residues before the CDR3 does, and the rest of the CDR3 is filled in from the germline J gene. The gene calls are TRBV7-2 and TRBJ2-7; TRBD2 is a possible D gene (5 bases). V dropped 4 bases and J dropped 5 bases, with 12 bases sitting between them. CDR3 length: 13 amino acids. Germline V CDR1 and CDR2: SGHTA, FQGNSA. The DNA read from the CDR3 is TGTGCCAGCAGCTCACGCCCCGGGGACGAG. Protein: CASSSRPGDE. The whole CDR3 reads CASSSRPGDEQYF. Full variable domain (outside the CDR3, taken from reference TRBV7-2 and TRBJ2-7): GAGVSQSPSNKVTEKGKDVELRCDPISGHTALYWYRQSLGQGLEFLIYFQGNSAPDKSGLPSDRFSAERTGGSVSTLTIQRTQQEDSAVYLCASSSRPGDEQYFGPGTRLTVT.

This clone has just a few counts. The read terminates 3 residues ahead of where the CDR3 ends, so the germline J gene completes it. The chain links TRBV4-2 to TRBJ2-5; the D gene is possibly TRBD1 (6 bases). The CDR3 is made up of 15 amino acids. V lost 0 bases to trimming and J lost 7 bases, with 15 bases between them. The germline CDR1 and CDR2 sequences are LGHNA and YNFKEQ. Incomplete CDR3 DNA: TGTGCCAGCAGCCAAGATCGTGGGCTACAGGGGACC. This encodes CASSQDRGLQGT. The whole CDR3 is CASSQDRGLQGTQYF.

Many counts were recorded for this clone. CDR3 bases read: TGTGCCAGCAGCCGGCCTGACAGGGGCACTGAA. Its translation is CASSRPDRGTE. In full, the CDR3 is CASSRPDRGTEAFF. The chain is built from TRBV5-4 and TRBJ1-1, with 8 bases aligning to TRBD1. The sequence runs out 3 residues before the end of the CDR3; the remainder is reconstructed from the germline J gene. Per the germline V gene, CDR1 is SGHNT and CDR2 is YYREEE (reference sequence). Trimming took 4 bases from V and 4 from J; bases not matched to a gene: 6. This CDR3 has 14 residues.

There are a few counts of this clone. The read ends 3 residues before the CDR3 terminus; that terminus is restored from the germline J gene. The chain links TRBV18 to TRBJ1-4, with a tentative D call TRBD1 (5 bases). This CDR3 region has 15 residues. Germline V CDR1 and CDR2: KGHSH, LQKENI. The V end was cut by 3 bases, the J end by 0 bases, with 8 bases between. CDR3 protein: CASSPGGATNEKLFF. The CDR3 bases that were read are TGTGCCAGCTCACCCGGAGGGGCAACTAATGAAAAA.

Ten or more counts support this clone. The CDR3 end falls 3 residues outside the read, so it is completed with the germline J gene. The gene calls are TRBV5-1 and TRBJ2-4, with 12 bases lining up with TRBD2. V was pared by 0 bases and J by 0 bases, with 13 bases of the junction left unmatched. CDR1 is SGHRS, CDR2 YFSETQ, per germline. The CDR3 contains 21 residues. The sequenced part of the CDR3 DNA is TGCGCCAGCAGCTTGGGGGTGCTAGCGGGGGGGCCGAGTAGAGCCAAAAACATT. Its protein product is CASSLGVLAGGPSRAKNI. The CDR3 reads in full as CASSLGVLAGGPSRAKNIQYF.

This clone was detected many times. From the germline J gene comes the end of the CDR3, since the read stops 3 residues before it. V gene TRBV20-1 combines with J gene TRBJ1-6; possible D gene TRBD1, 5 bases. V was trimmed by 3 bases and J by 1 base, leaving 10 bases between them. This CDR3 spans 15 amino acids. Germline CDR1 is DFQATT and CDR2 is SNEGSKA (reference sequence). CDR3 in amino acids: CSASRQRSYNSPLHF. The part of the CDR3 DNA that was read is TGCAGTGCTAGTCGACAGAGGTCCTATAATTCACCC.

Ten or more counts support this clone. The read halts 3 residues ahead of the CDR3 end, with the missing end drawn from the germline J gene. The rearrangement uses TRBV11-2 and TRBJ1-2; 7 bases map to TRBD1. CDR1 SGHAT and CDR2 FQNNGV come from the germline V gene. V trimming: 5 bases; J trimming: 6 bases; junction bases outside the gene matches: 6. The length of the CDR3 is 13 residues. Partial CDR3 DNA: TGTGCCAGCAGCCCACGGCAGGGGGATGGC. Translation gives CASSPRQGDG. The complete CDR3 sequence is CASSPRQGDGYTF. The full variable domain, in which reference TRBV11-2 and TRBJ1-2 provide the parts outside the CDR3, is EAGVAQSPRYKIIEKRQSVAFWCNPISGHATLYWYQQILGQGPKLLIQFQNNGVVDDSQLPKDRFSAERLKGVDSTLKIQPAKLEDSAVYLCASSPRQGDGYTFGSGTRLTVV.

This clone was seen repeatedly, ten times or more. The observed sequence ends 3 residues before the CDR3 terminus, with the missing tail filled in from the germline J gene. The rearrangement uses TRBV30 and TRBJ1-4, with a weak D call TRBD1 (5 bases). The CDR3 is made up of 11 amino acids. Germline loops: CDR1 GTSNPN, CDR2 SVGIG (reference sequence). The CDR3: CAWSVGEKLFF. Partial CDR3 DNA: TGTGCCTGGAGTGTAGGGGAGAAA.

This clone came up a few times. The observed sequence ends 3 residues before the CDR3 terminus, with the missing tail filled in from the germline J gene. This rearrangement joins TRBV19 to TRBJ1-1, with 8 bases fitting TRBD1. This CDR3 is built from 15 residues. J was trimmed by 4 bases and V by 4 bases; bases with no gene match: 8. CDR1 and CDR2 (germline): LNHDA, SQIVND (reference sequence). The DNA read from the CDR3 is TGTGCCAGTAGTACATCACAGGGGGGGGGCACTGAA. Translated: CASSTSQGGGTE. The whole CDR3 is CASSTSQGGGTEAFF.

CDR3 sequence: CAWKAGSQAQYF. The DNA read from the CDR3 is TGTGCCTGGAAGGCGGGGTCTCAGGCG. The V gene is TRBV30, the J gene TRBJ2-3, with D perhaps TRBD2 (6 bases). The read comes to an end 3 residues before the CDR3 does, leaving the germline J gene to fill in the end. The CDR3 is made up of 12 amino acids. CDR1 GTSNPN and CDR2 SVGIG come from the germline V gene (reference sequence).

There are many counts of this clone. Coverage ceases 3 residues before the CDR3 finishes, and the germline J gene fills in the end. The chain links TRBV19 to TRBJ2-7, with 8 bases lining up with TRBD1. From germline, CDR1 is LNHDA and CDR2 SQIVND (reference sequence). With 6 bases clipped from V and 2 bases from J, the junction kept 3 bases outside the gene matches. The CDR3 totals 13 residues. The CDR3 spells CASRQGEPYEQYF. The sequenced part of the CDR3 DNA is TGTGCCAGTAGACAGGGGGAGCCCTACGAG.

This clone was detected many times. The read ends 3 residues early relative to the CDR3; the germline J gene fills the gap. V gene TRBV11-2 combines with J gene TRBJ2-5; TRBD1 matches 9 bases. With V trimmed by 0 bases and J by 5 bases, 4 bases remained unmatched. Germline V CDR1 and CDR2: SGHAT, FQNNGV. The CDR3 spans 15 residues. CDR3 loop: CASSLEGQGRETQYF. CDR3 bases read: TGTGCCAGCAGCTTAGAGGGACAGGGCAGGGAGACC. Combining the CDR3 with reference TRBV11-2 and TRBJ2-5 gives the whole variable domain EAGVAQSPRYKIIEKRQSVAFWCNPISGHATLYWYQQILGQGPKLLIQFQNNGVVDDSQLPKDRFSAERLKGVDSTLKIQPAKLEDSAVYLCASSLEGQGRETQYFGPGTRLLVL.